Listed here is a single T cell receptor beta chain. J gave up 0 bases and V 8 bases, and 0 bases lay outside the gene matches. The length of the CDR3 is 15 residues. Germline CDR1 is ENHRY and CDR2 is SYGVKD. Combining iRepertoire HTBI primers with Arm-PCR of CDR3 regions, the authors built TCR beta libraries. TCRdb processed the multiplex PCR reads anew with MiXCR; each CDR3 protein has one entry. Here the sample spans 350,000 to 450,000 distinct CDR3 sequences, 12% being singletons. The sample comes from a study of regulatory T cells in long-lasting Graves disease. Regarding time point: newly diagnosed GD, antithyroid drugs for less than 3 months. RNA extracted from PBMCs served as the sequencing template. These data were also reused for a study on T cells in Graves' hyperthyroidism and ophthalmopathy.

The sequence was obtained from a woman aged 18-29 years with Graves disease. The chain links TRBV10-3 to TRBJ2-1, with TRBD2 matching 14 bases. The sample in question was peripheral blood mononuclear cells (PBMCs), obtained at new diagnosis, from a patient treated with antithyroid drugs. CDR3 nucleotides: TGTGCCATCGGGACTAGCGGGGGCTCCTACAATGAGCAGTTCTTC. It is translated as CAIGTSGGSYNEQFF.